This is a list of T cell receptor beta chains from one sample in a study of beta chain features in type 1 diabetes. Only in-frame clones appear in the TCRdb table, and some are missing; sequencing was by immunoSEQ multiplex PCR. The sample lists some 160,000 clones; 6.5% to 8.5% were seen once. The material sequenced was central memory CD4+ T cells from blood. These receptors were collected from a woman aged 18-29 years with type 1 diabetes. CDR3s include the opening cysteine and the closing phenylalanine or tryptophan. Clone size is given for some rows only: seen once, a few or many times, or a class if the clone is expanded.

V gene	J gene	clone size	CDR3 protein
TRBV7-9	TRBJ2-5	.	CASSFSGRPETQYF
TRBV5-4	TRBJ1-1	.	CASSPFRGAPTEAFF
TRBV4-3	TRBJ1-4	.	CASSQDGRGGEKLFF
TRBV10-3	TRBJ2-1	few	CATRTRQPNEQFF
TRBV14	TRBJ2-3	few	CASSQDLLAGTQYF
TRBV18	TRBJ1-3	few	CASSPERGVRNTIYF
TRBV14	TRBJ1-2	.	CASSQLTGTNYGYTF
TRBV6-5	TRBJ2-5	.	CATQQGVVETQYF
TRBV5-1	TRBJ2-3	.	CASRDTSGTTDTQYF
TRBV30	TRBJ1-2	.	CAWGAYGYTF
TRBV5-1	TRBJ2-2	few	CASSPPWTSGGAAGELFF
TRBV11-2	TRBJ2-7	.	CASSVYGGSSYEQYF
TRBV2	TRBJ1-5	.	CASSADSYNQPQHF
TRBV28	TRBJ2-7	few	CASSPGQRSNEQYF
TRBV29-1	TRBJ2-2	.	CSVRRQTNTGELFF
TRBV27	TRBJ2-7	few	CASSRQGSYEQYF
TRBV19	TRBJ1-3	.	CASTDRGSSGNTIYF
TRBV5-6	TRBJ1-1	few	CASSLDRGQNTEAFF
TRBV7-9	TRBJ1-1	few	CASSSTGDGAFF